A selection of T cell receptor beta chains follows, all from one sample in a study of T cell changes during pregnancy in multiple sclerosis. Sequencing used immunoSEQ multiplex PCR; TCRdb keeps in-frame clones, though not all of them. The sample carries about 110,000 clones, 80% to 95% recorded once. Sequenced material: peripheral blood, taken in the third trimester of pregnancy. These receptors came from a female donor with multiple sclerosis, enrolled in a pregnancy study. Both conserved end residues are part of each CDR3. The order of the fields is clone size, D gene, V gene, J gene, CDR3 DNA, CDR3 protein. D genes are given only for firm matches. Size is stated for part of the rows, as once, few or many counts, or as a class when the clone is expanded.

clone size: -
D gene: TRBD2
V gene: TRBV14
J gene: TRBJ2-1
CDR3 DNA: TGTGCCAGCAGCCAAGACGGGAACCTAGCGGCCTCCTACAATGAGCAGTTCTTC
CDR3 protein: CASSQDGNLAASYNEQFF

clone size: -
D gene: -
V gene: TRBV7-9
J gene: TRBJ2-2
CDR3 DNA: TGTGCCAGCAGCCGTCCAACAGGGCCCGGGGAGCTGTTTTTT
CDR3 protein: CASSRPTGPGELFF

clone size: -
D gene: TRBD1
V gene: TRBV19
J gene: TRBJ2-3
CDR3 DNA: TGTGCCAGTAGTTTCTCGAGGACAGGGATCCTCACAGATACGCAGTATTTT
CDR3 protein: CASSFSRTGILTDTQYF

clone size: -
D gene: -
V gene: TRBV6-4
J gene: TRBJ2-2
CDR3 DNA: TGTGCCAGCAGTCGGGGGAACACCGGGGAGCTGTTTTTT
CDR3 protein: CASSRGNTGELFF

clone size: -
D gene: -
V gene: TRBV4-2
J gene: TRBJ1-3
CDR3 DNA: TGTGCCAGCAGCTCATCTGTGGGCCCTGAGGGCACCATATATTTT
CDR3 protein: CASSSSVGPEGTIYF

clone size: -
D gene: TRBD1
V gene: TRBV30
J gene: TRBJ2-2
CDR3 DNA: TGTGCCTGGACCCGACAGGGTCTTATCGCCGGGGAGCTGTTTTTT
CDR3 protein: CAWTRQGLIAGELFF

clone size: -
D gene: TRBD1
V gene: TRBV2
J gene: TRBJ2-2
CDR3 DNA: TGTGCCAGCAGTTACGGGACAGTTGGCAGGAGCGGGGAGCTGTTTTTT
CDR3 protein: CASSYGTVGRSGELFF

clone size: -
D gene: TRBD1
V gene: TRBV28
J gene: TRBJ1-1
CDR3 DNA: TGTGCCAGCAGTCCATGGACAGGGGCAAGCACTGAAGCTTTCTTT
CDR3 protein: CASSPWTGASTEAFF

clone size: -
D gene: -
V gene: TRBV18
J gene: TRBJ1-2
CDR3 DNA: TGTGCCAGCTCACGAGACAGCTATGGCTACACCTTC
CDR3 protein: CASSRDSYGYTF

clone size: -
D gene: -
V gene: TRBV5-6
J gene: TRBJ2-5
CDR3 DNA: TGTGCCAGCAGCAGGTCTAGCGTTCAAGAGACCCAGTACTTC
CDR3 protein: CASSRSSVQETQYF

clone size: -
D gene: -
V gene: TRBV5-1
J gene: TRBJ2-4
CDR3 DNA: TGCGCCAGCAGCCCCCTGCGTGACAAAAACATTCAGTACTTC
CDR3 protein: CASSPLRDKNIQYF

clone size: -
D gene: -
V gene: TRBV28
J gene: TRBJ2-5
CDR3 DNA: TGTGCCAGCAGTCCGGACACGGCTCGGACCCAGTACTTC
CDR3 protein: CASSPDTARTQYF

clone size: -
D gene: -
V gene: TRBV7-9
J gene: TRBJ1-5
CDR3 DNA: TGTGCCAGCAGCTTTTCATCTAGCAATCAGCCCCAGCATTTT
CDR3 protein: CASSFSSSNQPQHF

clone size: -
D gene: -
V gene: TRBV11-2
J gene: TRBJ1-6
CDR3 DNA: TGTGCCAGCAGCTCCTCCGCAGGTGATTCACCCCTCCACTTT
CDR3 protein: CASSSSAGDSPLHF

clone size: -
D gene: TRBD1
V gene: TRBV25-1
J gene: TRBJ2-2
CDR3 DNA: TGTGCCAGTAGCGGACAGGGGACCGGGGAGCTGTTTTTT
CDR3 protein: CASSGQGTGELFF

clone size: -
D gene: TRBD2
V gene: TRBV19
J gene: TRBJ2-1
CDR3 DNA: TGTGCCAGTAGTTGGACTAGCGGGAGTTATGAGCAGTTCTTC
CDR3 protein: CASSWTSGSYEQFF

clone size: once
D gene: -
V gene: TRBV30
J gene: TRBJ1-3
CDR3 DNA: TGTGCCTGGAGTTTGCGGGGAGTCTCTGGAAACACCATATATTTT
CDR3 protein: CAWSLRGVSGNTIYF

clone size: once
D gene: -
V gene: TRBV5-4
J gene: TRBJ2-5
CDR3 DNA: TGTGCCAGTAGTTCCCTGGGGGGCCAAGAGACCCAGTACTTC
CDR3 protein: CASSSLGGQETQYF

clone size: -
D gene: -
V gene: TRBV27
J gene: TRBJ2-1
CDR3 DNA: TGTGCCAGCAATCCGGGACTGGGTCTCGGTGAGCAGTTCTTC
CDR3 protein: CASNPGLGLGEQFF

clone size: -
D gene: TRBD2
V gene: TRBV2
J gene: TRBJ2-7
CDR3 DNA: TGTGCCAGCAGTGGCAGTCAACGGGGGGGGGACGAGCAGTACTTC
CDR3 protein: CASSGSQRGGDEQYF

clone size: -
D gene: -
V gene: TRBV7-2
J gene: TRBJ1-3
CDR3 DNA: TGTGCCAGCAGCTTATGGGGCCCACGTTCTGGAAACACCATATATTTT
CDR3 protein: CASSLWGPRSGNTIYF

clone size: -
D gene: -
V gene: TRBV6-4
J gene: TRBJ2-1
CDR3 DNA: TGTGCCAGCAGTGACCGGTACAATGAGCAGTTCTTC
CDR3 protein: CASSDRYNEQFF

clone size: -
D gene: TRBD1
V gene: TRBV15
J gene: TRBJ2-7
CDR3 DNA: TGTGCCACCAGCACAACCCCGGGACAGTACTACGAGCAGTACTTC
CDR3 protein: CATSTTPGQYYEQYF

clone size: -
D gene: -
V gene: TRBV4-2
J gene: TRBJ2-1
CDR3 DNA: TGTGCCAGCAGCCAGGGCATCGCCGAGAGCTCCTACAATGAGCAGTTCTTC
CDR3 protein: CASSQGIAESSYNEQFF

clone size: -
D gene: -
V gene: TRBV30
J gene: TRBJ1-1
CDR3 DNA: TGTGCCTGGAGGAAGACAGGGAACACTGAAGCTTTCTTT
CDR3 protein: CAWRKTGNTEAFF

clone size: -
D gene: TRBD1
V gene: TRBV5-1
J gene: TRBJ1-2
CDR3 DNA: TGCGCCAGCAGCTCACAGGGGGCATTCTATGGCTACACCTTC
CDR3 protein: CASSSQGAFYGYTF

clone size: -
D gene: TRBD2
V gene: TRBV30
J gene: TRBJ2-3
CDR3 DNA: TGTGCCTATTCGGGGGGGGTAACACCAGATACGCAGTATTTT
CDR3 protein: CAYSGGVTPDTQYF

clone size: -
D gene: -
V gene: TRBV30
J gene: TRBJ1-1
CDR3 DNA: TGTGCCTGGAGTGCCCCGAGTAACGCGAACACTGAAGCTTTCTTT
CDR3 protein: CAWSAPSNANTEAFF

clone size: -
D gene: -
V gene: TRBV10-3
J gene: TRBJ2-1
CDR3 DNA: TGTGCCGCGACAGGAAGTCCCTACAATGAGCAGTTCTTC
CDR3 protein: CAATGSPYNEQFF

clone size: -
D gene: TRBD1
V gene: TRBV6-1
J gene: TRBJ2-5
CDR3 DNA: TGTGCCAGCTCGGACAGGGGAAGAGGCCAAGAGACCCAGTACTTC
CDR3 protein: CASSDRGRGQETQYF

clone size: -
D gene: -
V gene: TRBV13
J gene: TRBJ2-3
CDR3 DNA: TGTGCCAGCAGCTTAAACAGGGTCAGCACAGATACGCAGTATTTT
CDR3 protein: CASSLNRVSTDTQYF

clone size: -
D gene: -
V gene: TRBV7-9
J gene: TRBJ1-1
CDR3 DNA: TGTGCCAGCAGCCATCGCCTAGCGGGGGATCAAGCTTTCTTT
CDR3 protein: CASSHRLAGDQAFF

clone size: once
D gene: TRBD1
V gene: TRBV2
J gene: TRBJ1-4
CDR3 DNA: TGTGCCAGCATTCTCGACGACAGGGCTAATGAAAAACTGTTTTTT
CDR3 protein: CASILDDRANEKLFF

clone size: once
D gene: -
V gene: TRBV7-6
J gene: TRBJ2-7
CDR3 DNA: TGTGCCAGCAGCTCCAGGCTCTCCTCCTACGAGCAGTACTTC
CDR3 protein: CASSSRLSSYEQYF

clone size: -
D gene: TRBD2
V gene: TRBV4-2
J gene: TRBJ2-7
CDR3 DNA: TGTGCCAGCAGCCAAGAAACGGGGGGGACTAGCGGTCCTTCCTACGAGCAGTACTTC
CDR3 protein: CASSQETGGTSGPSYEQYF

clone size: -
D gene: -
V gene: TRBV4-1
J gene: TRBJ2-1
CDR3 DNA: TGCGCCAGCAGACCTTTGACAGGGAGGCCATACAATGAGCAGTTCTTC
CDR3 protein: CASRPLTGRPYNEQFF

clone size: -
D gene: TRBD1
V gene: TRBV11-2
J gene: TRBJ2-3
CDR3 DNA: TGTGCCAGCAGCAGAGGGACAGAATGGGCAGATACGCAGTATTTT
CDR3 protein: CASSRGTEWADTQYF

clone size: -
D gene: TRBD2
V gene: TRBV28
J gene: TRBJ2-7
CDR3 DNA: TGTGCCAGCAGTTTATGGACTAGCGGGAGTCTTTACGAGCAGTACTTC
CDR3 protein: CASSLWTSGSLYEQYF

clone size: -
D gene: -
V gene: TRBV5-1
J gene: TRBJ2-1
CDR3 DNA: TGCGCCAGCAGCTTGGGGGACTGGGGCAATGAGCAGTTCTTC
CDR3 protein: CASSLGDWGNEQFF

clone size: -
D gene: -
V gene: TRBV5-1
J gene: TRBJ1-4
CDR3 DNA: TGCGCCAGCAGCTTAACCACATCTCAAGTCCCAACTAATGAAAAACTGTTTTTT
CDR3 protein: CASSLTTSQVPTNEKLFF

clone size: once
D gene: TRBD1
V gene: TRBV10-3
J gene: TRBJ2-7
CDR3 DNA: TGTGCCATCAGCGGACAGGTTACCTACGAGCAGTACTTC
CDR3 protein: CAISGQVTYEQYF

clone size: -
D gene: -
V gene: TRBV4-1
J gene: TRBJ1-2
CDR3 DNA: TGCGCCAGCAGCCACCCAAAAGGCCAGGGCGGTAATGGCTACACCTTC
CDR3 protein: CASSHPKGQGGNGYTF

clone size: -
D gene: -
V gene: TRBV9
J gene: TRBJ2-7
CDR3 DNA: TGTGCCAGCAGCGGTCAGGGGATCTCCGAGCAGTACTTC
CDR3 protein: CASSGQGISEQYF

clone size: -
D gene: TRBD1
V gene: TRBV15
J gene: TRBJ2-7
CDR3 DNA: TGTGCCACCAGCAGAGGAGGGACAGTGGGCAGGGGCTACGAGCAGTACTTC
CDR3 protein: CATSRGGTVGRGYEQYF

clone size: few
D gene: -
V gene: TRBV30
J gene: TRBJ1-1
CDR3 DNA: TGTGCCTGGAATAACGGAGGCAACACTGAAGCTTTCTTT
CDR3 protein: CAWNNGGNTEAFF

clone size: -
D gene: -
V gene: TRBV2
J gene: TRBJ1-2
CDR3 DNA: TGTGCCAGCAGTGATAGACATAGTAACTATGGCTACACCTTC
CDR3 protein: CASSDRHSNYGYTF

clone size: -
D gene: -
V gene: TRBV7-3
J gene: TRBJ2-3
CDR3 DNA: TGTGCCAGCAGCTTAAGGGGCAGAGACACAGATACGCAGTATTTT
CDR3 protein: CASSLRGRDTDTQYF

clone size: -
D gene: -
V gene: TRBV6-5
J gene: TRBJ2-5
CDR3 DNA: TGTGCCAGCAGGCAACTAGCAGTCGAGACCCAGTACTTC
CDR3 protein: CASRQLAVETQYF

clone size: -
D gene: TRBD1
V gene: TRBV5-4
J gene: TRBJ1-1
CDR3 DNA: TGTGCCAGCAGCGGCGACAGGGTTGTCACTGAAGCTTTCTTT
CDR3 protein: CASSGDRVVTEAFF

clone size: -
D gene: TRBD2
V gene: TRBV27
J gene: TRBJ2-2
CDR3 DNA: TGTGCCAGCAGACGCGCTAGCGGGAACACCGGGGAGCTGTTTTTT
CDR3 protein: CASRRASGNTGELFF

clone size: -
D gene: TRBD1
V gene: TRBV27
J gene: TRBJ2-1
CDR3 DNA: TGTGCCAGCAGTCCGACAGGGGGCCACCTGGGAAATGAGCAGTTCTTC
CDR3 protein: CASSPTGGHLGNEQFF

clone size: -
D gene: TRBD2
V gene: TRBV30
J gene: TRBJ2-7
CDR3 DNA: TGTGCCTGGAGTGTATGGGGGACTAGCGCATTCTACGAGCAGTACTTC
CDR3 protein: CAWSVWGTSAFYEQYF

clone size: -
D gene: -
V gene: TRBV10-3
J gene: TRBJ2-2
CDR3 DNA: TGTGCCATCAGTGGGGGCCTTCGCACCGGGGAGCTGTTTTTT
CDR3 protein: CAISGGLRTGELFF

clone size: -
D gene: TRBD2
V gene: TRBV2
J gene: TRBJ2-7
CDR3 DNA: TGTGCCAGCAGTGAACTAGCGGGAAAACTCAACGAGCAGTACTTC
CDR3 protein: CASSELAGKLNEQYF